In this sample, the clone carrying this T cell receptor (beta chain) turned up once. Antigen specificity is unknown. These data originate in a study of T cell responses to AZD1222 COVID-19 vaccine. Overall study results and limits: Following two doses of AZD1222, Spike-specific TCR breadth and depth rose. Donor demographics were predominantly white British with a female majority; clonal diversity may be underestimated. At study baseline, merely about 6 AZD1222 recipients were seropositive.

Repertoires were generated with immunoSEQ multiplex PCR, while TCRdb's copy carries only in-frame clones and drops some. The profile shows roughly 130,000 clones, more than 80% of them singletons. This CDR3 comprises 15 residues. CDR1 SGHTA and CDR2 FQGNSA come from the germline V gene. Trimming at V came to 5 bases and at J to 6 bases, leaving 13 bases not matched to a gene. The genes are TRBV7-2 and TRBJ2-7; 7 bases match TRBD2. The input for sequencing was peripheral blood, taken 28 days after the second dose of the MenACWY control vaccine. The sequence was collected from an adult who received the MenACWY meningococcal vaccine as a control. As DNA, the CDR3 is TGTGCCAGCAGCACCCCGGTTAGCGGGCGAGGCGAGCAGTACTTC. It translates to CASSTPVSGRGEQYF.